The clone carrying this TCR beta chain was counted a single time. Only in-frame clones appear in the TCRdb table, and some are missing; sequencing was by immunoSEQ multiplex PCR. The table has about 75,000 clones, nearly 98% seen once. Germline CDR1 and CDR2: GTSNPN and SVGIG (reference sequence). This CDR3 region has 12 residues. V was shortened by 5 bases and J by 4 bases, with 11 bases between the two germline ends. The data originate from a study of technical replicates of blood from a few donors. The TCR sequence derives from a human donor in good health. Sequenced sample: T cells isolated from PBMCs. This chain joins TRBV30 and TRBJ2-5; TRBD1 is a possible D gene (6 bases). The CDR3 nucleotides read TGTGCCTGGGAGGTAGGGGGAGAGACCCAGTACTTC. Protein: CAWEVGGETQYF.